The sequence of this T cell receptor beta chain was determined in a study of PD-1 blockade in classical Hodgkin lymphoma. As for the study in general: Nivolumab 3 mg/kg was given intravenously every 2 weeks.

Overall study findings and caveats: Complete responders entered with baseline diversity on par with newly diagnosed patients, the results showed.

Stated time point: cycle 4 day 1 (C4D1), after 5 to 7 weeks of nivolumab. Autologous stem cell transplantation was followed by relapse in every patient, and brentuximab vedotin exposure varied. CD4+ T cells were purified from thawed PBMCs by negative selection. With regard to this clone: Its antigen remains unknown.

The protocol was immunoSEQ multiplex PCR, while the TCRdb copy is restricted to in-frame clones and leaves out a portion. The sample gives 10,000 or so clones, approximately 81% of which show up once; about 4.6% is in the top ten. This sequence originates from a human donor with classical Hodgkin lymphoma. The sequences come from CD4+ T cells from blood, collected before the fourth cycle of nivolumab.

CDR3 in DNA: TGTGCCAGCAGCCCACCCGTTTCGTTAGGGCTCACAGATACGCAGTATTTT. This encodes CASSPPVSLGLTDTQYF. The V gene is TRBV5-8, the J gene TRBJ2-3; no reliable D call. CDR3 length equals 17 residues. The V end lost 4 bases, the J end lost 2 bases, and 20 bases lay between the germline ends. Germline assignment: CDR1 SGHTS and CDR2 YDEGEE.